Listed below are T cell receptor beta chains from one sample, sequenced in a study of T cells after posttransplantation cyclophosphamide. Repertoires were generated with immunoSEQ multiplex PCR, while TCRdb's copy carries only in-frame clones and drops some. The sample yields tens of thousands of clones, roughly 86% seen once. The sequenced sample consisted of PBMCs. All receptors derive from a man aged 25 to 45 with a blood cancer, CMV-positive, and with a related stem cell donor. The CDR3 runs from the conserved cysteine through the conserved F or W. The D gene is left open where the match is weak. Some rows mark clone size as missing; the rest say once, few, many or name a class of expanded clone.

V gene	D gene	J gene	clone size	CDR3 protein	CDR3 DNA
TRBV2	TRBD2	TRBJ2-7	.	CASNGLAGYYEQYF	TGTGCCAGTAACGGACTAGCGGGATACTACGAGCAGTACTTC
TRBV4-1	.	TRBJ2-3	.	CASSQEGGPSALSDTQYF	TGCGCCAGCAGCCAAGAAGGGGGCCCTAGCGCCCTCTCAGATACGCAGTATTTT
TRBV6-1	.	TRBJ1-1	few	CASRRSGDEAFF	TGTGCCAGCAGACGAAGCGGAGATGAAGCTTTCTTT
TRBV5-4	.	TRBJ2-4	.	CASSYNAGYEDF	TGTGCCAGCAGCTATAATGCCGGGTATGAGGACTTC
TRBV7-9	TRBD1	TRBJ1-1	.	CASSSGTGSEAFF	TGTGCCAGCAGCTCCGGGACAGGGAGTGAAGCTTTCTTT
TRBV15	TRBD2	TRBJ2-7	.	CATNDLTSGRINEQYF	TGTGCCACCAATGATCTAACTAGCGGGAGAATCAACGAGCAGTACTTC
TRBV28	.	TRBJ1-5	.	CASSSRYVNQPQHF	TGTGCCAGCAGTTCCCGGTATGTCAATCAGCCCCAGCATTTT
TRBV19	TRBD1	TRBJ1-5	once	CASSSRGTGVIFNQPQHF	TGTGCCAGTAGTTCTAGAGGGACAGGGGTAATCTTCAATCAGCCCCAGCATTTT
TRBV7-2	.	TRBJ2-1	.	CASSANRELAYNEQFF	TGTGCCAGCAGCGCCAACAGGGAGTTGGCCTACAATGAGCAGTTCTTC
TRBV7-2	.	TRBJ1-1	.	CASSLTAGAVGRNTEAFF	TGTGCCAGCAGCTTAACGGCAGGGGCAGTTGGGAGGAACACTGAAGCTTTCTTT
TRBV28	.	TRBJ2-4	.	CASSLTRLPLAKNIQYF	TGTGCCAGCAGTTTAACTAGGTTACCCTTAGCCAAAAACATTCAGTACTTC
TRBV7-2	.	TRBJ2-7	.	CASSRTNKMNTYEQYF	TGTGCCAGCAGCCGCACCAATAAGATGAACACCTACGAGCAGTACTTC
TRBV30	TRBD1	TRBJ1-5	.	CASGQHPANQPQHF	TGTGCCTCGGGACAGCACCCCGCTAATCAGCCCCAGCATTTT
TRBV14	TRBD1	TRBJ1-2	.	CASSPRQGWNYGYTF	TGTGCCAGCAGCCCACGACAGGGTTGGAACTATGGCTACACCTTC
TRBV27	TRBD1	TRBJ1-3	.	CASSLWVRTGKWDSGNTIYF	TGTGCCAGCAGTTTATGGGTGAGGACAGGGAAGTGGGACTCTGGAAACACCATATATTTT
TRBV6-1	TRBD1	TRBJ1-5	.	CASIPGGAGQPQHF	TGTGCCAGCATCCCAGGGGGCGCGGGACAGCCCCAGCATTTT
TRBV9	.	TRBJ2-5	.	CASSVDPGGWETQYF	TGTGCCAGCAGCGTCGACCCCGGGGGATGGGAGACCCAGTACTTC
TRBV7-3	.	TRBJ1-1	.	CASSVNQGSVAFF	TGTGCCAGCAGCGTTAACCAGGGGTCGGTCGCTTTCTTT
TRBV18	TRBD1	TRBJ1-2	.	CASSQQGDYGYTF	TGTGCCAGCTCACAACAGGGGGACTATGGCTACACCTTC
TRBV29-1	TRBD1	TRBJ2-1	.	CSVHSQGNEQFF	TGCAGCGTTCACTCACAGGGGAATGAGCAGTTCTTC
TRBV5-1	TRBD1	TRBJ2-7	.	CASSVTGQGLGEQYF	TGCGCCAGCAGCGTCACGGGACAGGGGCTCGGCGAGCAGTACTTC
TRBV7-9	.	TRBJ2-7	few	CASSSWWAGDYEQYF	TGTGCCAGCAGCTCCTGGTGGGCAGGGGACTACGAGCAGTACTTC
TRBV2	TRBD2	TRBJ2-1	.	CASSGPGGIGEQFF	TGTGCCAGCAGTGGTCCGGGAGGGATTGGTGAGCAGTTCTTC
TRBV28	TRBD1	TRBJ1-2	.	CASSRQGLYYGYTF	TGTGCCAGCAGTAGACAGGGATTATACTATGGCTACACCTTC